This T cell receptor (beta chain) was found in a study of shared clonotypes between healthy human individuals. The junction had 8 bases not matched to a gene; V was cut back by 7 bases and J by 0 bases. CDR1 is MNHEY, CDR2 SVGAGI, per germline. The CDR3 has 15 residues. Naive CD8 cells lacked CD45RO and underwent positive selection for CCR7, leaving out terminally differentiated effector memory CD45RA+ cells. Of note for this clone: Its antigen is not identified.

Profiled with immunoSEQ multiplex PCR; TCRdb holds only in-frame clones, not every one. The sample holds about 750,000 clones, around 92% seen once. Regarding the study as a whole: Rarefaction indicated that sorted-subset sequencing remained incomplete although depth was large. Among donors, the sharing of clonotypes was expected to be influenced by sequencing depth. In general, naive subsets displayed greater estimated richness than memory subsets did.

The receptor was derived from a young man in good health. The V call is TRBV6-5, the J call TRBJ2-7; 8 nucleotides line up with TRBD2. Sequenced sample: naive CD8+ T cells sorted from blood. CDR3 nucleotides: TGTGCCAGCATTCACTCGGGGGGGGGCTCCTACGAGCAGTACTTC. As protein: CASIHSGGGSYEQYF.